This T cell receptor (beta chain) comes out of a study of T-cell reconstitution after alpha-beta-depleted transplantation in children. Using unique molecular identifiers, the investigators prepared the TCRbeta library. TCRdb processed the PCR reads anew with MiXCR; each CDR3 protein has one entry. The sample has roughly 66,000 distinct CDR3 sequences, 4.9% seen once. CDR3 length equals 11 residues. Trimming at V came to 4 bases and at J to 12 bases, leaving 3 bases not matched to a gene. Germline CDR1 is SGHNT and CDR2 is YYREEE (reference sequence). Sequencing used PBMCs, mostly from graft donor cells, obtained 180 days after TCRalphabeta/CD19-depleted stem cell transplant. The source of this sequence is a boy younger than two who had a stem cell transplant for acute myeloid leukemia, so the T cells may come from the graft donor. The chain is built from TRBV5-4 and TRBJ2-1; 8 nucleotides match TRBD1. The CDR3 here is CASSRGQGQFF. DNA for the CDR3: TGTGCCAGCAGCCGCGGACAGGGGCAGTTCTTC.